This T cell receptor beta chain derives from a study of T cell changes during pregnancy in multiple sclerosis. The CDR3 spans 13 residues. The V gene lost 4 bases and the J gene lost 10 bases, with 16 bases spanning the gap. Per germline, CDR1 SQVTM and CDR2 ANQGSEA. Clones were read by immunoSEQ multiplex PCR, and TCRdb kept only the in-frame ones, dropping some. The sample yields about 40,000 clones, 85% to 95% seen once. The chain links TRBV29-1 to TRBJ1-4, with a weak D call TRBD1 (5 bases). Sequencing used CD8+ T cells from peripheral blood mononuclear cells, obtained in the third trimester of pregnancy. The source is a female donor with multiple sclerosis, enrolled in a pregnancy study. CDR3 residues: CSVGWGDRGKLFF. In DNA, the CDR3 is TGCAGCGTTGGGTGGGGCGACCGCGGAAAACTGTTTTTT.